This entry lists 18 T cell receptor beta chains sequenced from one sample in a study of blood T cell repertoires in COVID-19. Clones were read by immunoSEQ multiplex PCR, and TCRdb kept only the in-frame ones, dropping some. The table lists 140,000 or so clones, over 80% of them singletons. The sequenced sample consisted of peripheral blood. These receptors all come from a man aged 50 to 59 who had recovered from COVID-19.

The rearrangement joins TRBV11-3 to TRBJ2-7; perhaps TRBD1 as D (6 bases). The CDR3 is 13 residues long. Germline V gene data show CDR1 as SGHNT and CDR2 as YENEEA. Trimming shortened V by 5 bases and J by 3 bases, and 11 bases separated the two germline ends. CDR3 coding DNA: TGTGCCAGCAGCAGGACAGAGAACTACGAGCAGTACTTC. This translates into CASSRTENYEQYF.

This chain uses TRBV27 with TRBJ2-7, with 9 nucleotides matching TRBD2. This CDR3 comprises 15 residues. V lost 6 bases, J lost 2 bases, and 8 bases stayed unmatched. CDR1 and CDR2 from the germline V gene are MNHEY and SMNVEV (reference sequence). This CDR3 is CASRVRAGGTYEQYF. CDR3 nucleotide sequence: TGTGCCAGCAGGGTCAGAGCGGGGGGAACCTACGAGCAGTACTTC.

The chain recombines TRBV5-8 with TRBJ2-3, with 11 bases fitting TRBD2. The CDR3 has 16 amino acids. Germline V gene lookup returns CDR1 SGHTS and CDR2 YDEGEE. The V gene end was trimmed by 4 bases and the J gene end by 2 bases; junction bases not matched to a gene: 6. The CDR3 DNA reads TGTGCCAGCAGCATTCGACTAGCGGGGACCACAGATACGCAGTATTTT. This gives the protein CASSIRLAGTTDTQYF.

This clone was detected a few times. CDR3 residues: CASSQDLTGSNEKLFF. CDR3 DNA sequence: TGCGCCAGCAGCCAAGATCTAACAGGGAGTAATGAAAAACTGTTTTTT. The J gene is TRBJ1-4, the V gene TRBV4-3; D is perhaps TRBD1 (6 bases). CDR1 and CDR2 from the germline V gene are LGHNA and YSLEER. The CDR3 is 16 residues long. V was shortened by 0 bases and J by 4 bases, with 12 bases between the two germline ends.

The V and J genes are TRBV27 and TRBJ2-7; 10 nucleotides match TRBD1. The CDR3 runs to 13 residues. The germline CDR1 and CDR2 sequences are MNHEY and SMNVEV (reference sequence). Germline trimming cut 7 bases from V and 1 base from J; bases unmatched to any gene: 1. The CDR3 reads CASTGQGSYEQYF. The CDR3 DNA sequence: TGTGCCAGCACGGGACAGGGGTCCTACGAGCAGTACTTC.

This rearrangement joins TRBV5-8 to TRBJ1-1; D unresolved. The CDR3 contains 14 residues. With 0 bases removed from V and 0 bases from J, the gap between germline ends came to 6 bases. Germline CDR1 reads SGHTS; CDR2 reads YDEGEE. The CDR3 loop is CASSLGRVNTEAFF. CDR3 nucleotides: TGTGCCAGCAGCTTGGGGCGGGTGAACACTGAAGCTTTCTTT.

A single count supports this clone. CDR3 DNA: TGCGCCAGCAGTGAGTCGTTTGGGAGTAGGGACACCATATATTTT. It specifies CASSESFGSRDTIYF. V usage is TRBV10-2 and J usage is TRBJ1-3, with D unclear. Trimming cost V 0 bases and J 8 bases, with 14 bases left between them. CDR1 is WSHSY and CDR2 is SAAADI in the germline V gene. This CDR3 has 15 residues.

This clone was detected once. V gene TRBV11-3 combines with J gene TRBJ1-3; TRBD1 matches 10 bases. There are 16 residues in the CDR3. Germline CDR1 reads SGHNT; CDR2 reads YENEEA. Trimming took 1 base from V and 6 from J; bases not matched to a gene: 6. This CDR3 reads CASSLAGTGAENTIYF. The CDR3, as DNA: TGTGCCAGCAGCTTAGCTGGGACAGGGGCAGAAAACACCATATATTTT.

The chain uses TRBV6-2 or TRBV6-3 and TRBJ1-5; 9 bases line up with TRBD1. Germline CDR1 reads MNHEY; CDR2 reads SVGEGT. The length of the CDR3 is 17 residues. Trimming removed 2 bases from V and 6 bases from J; junction bases left unmatched: 11. CDR3 residues: CASSYTPGQGGSQPQHF. In DNA form, the CDR3 reads TGTGCCAGCAGTTACACTCCGGGACAGGGAGGTTCTCAGCCCCAGCATTTT.

This chain uses TRBV29-1 with TRBJ2-1; TRBD1 matches 7 bases. This CDR3 has 15 amino acids. Germline-derived CDR1 and CDR2 are SQVTM and ANQGSEA. Trimming at V came to 6 bases and at J to 1 base, leaving 9 bases not matched to a gene. The CDR3 DNA reads as TGCAGCGTGAGGCCAGGGGGAAAGTCCTACAATGAGCAGTTCTTC. Translated, it gives CSVRPGGKSYNEQFF.

The chain links TRBV11-2 to TRBJ1-4; tentative D call: TRBD1 (5 bases). The V end was cut by 5 bases, the J end by 7 bases, with 17 bases between. CDR1 and CDR2 (germline): SGHAT, FQNNGV. The CDR3 has 15 amino acids. This CDR3 is CASSPTQGVGEKLFF. In nucleotides, the CDR3 is TGTGCCAGCAGCCCCACTCAGGGTGTAGGTGAAAAACTGTTTTTT.

This CDR3 reads CASSYPLTGATNTEAFF. The CDR3 bases are TGTGCCAGCAGTTACCCCTTGACAGGGGCAACGAACACTGAAGCTTTCTTT. The V call is TRBV6-2 or TRBV6-3, the J call TRBJ1-1; the match to TRBD1 covers 8 bases. Germline CDR1 is MNHEY and CDR2 is SVGEGT. This CDR3 has 17 residues. The V gene end was trimmed by 2 bases and the J gene end by 1 base; junction bases not matched to a gene: 9.

This clone was counted between two and nine times. The rearrangement uses TRBV12-5 and TRBJ2-1; TRBD2 matches 10 bases. The length of the CDR3 is 18 residues. CDR1 is LGHNT, CDR2 FRNRAP, per germline. Unmatched junction bases numbered 10, after V lost 5 bases and J lost 0 bases. CDR3 coding DNA: TGTGCTAGTGGTCCACGGGGTCTAGCGGGGGTCTCCTACAATGAGCAGTTCTTC. Its translation: CASGPRGLAGVSYNEQFF.

The chain has TRBV5-1 and TRBJ1-1, with TRBD1 identical over 10 bases. CDR1 and CDR2 (germline): SGHRS, YFSETQ. Trimming at V came to 4 bases and at J to 5 bases, leaving 8 bases not matched to a gene. There are 15 residues in the CDR3. CDR3 nucleotides: TGCGCCAGCAGCAGGGGACAGGGGTTTTTAACTGAAGCTTTCTTT. This sequence encodes CASSRGQGFLTEAFF.

The CDR3 protein is CATSRVLLAGENEQFF. CDR3 sequence (DNA): TGTGCCACCAGCAGAGTCCTCTTAGCGGGGGAAAATGAGCAGTTCTTC. The rearrangement uses TRBV15 and TRBJ2-1; 9 positions agree with TRBD2. CDR1 LNHNV and CDR2 YYDKDF come from the germline V gene (reference sequence). CDR3 length: 16 residues. V was pared by 1 base and J by 7 bases, with 8 bases of the junction left unmatched.

This clone was found once. V is TRBV3-1 (or the pseudogene TRBV3-2) and J is TRBJ2-3, with TRBD1 matching over 10 bases. J was trimmed by 3 bases and V by 2 bases; bases with no gene match: 11. This CDR3 is 18 amino acids long. The germline V gene has CDR1 LGHDT and CDR2 YNNKEL (reference sequence). The CDR3 sequence: CASSQLPLTGGKTDTQYF. The CDR3 DNA reads as TGTGCCAGCAGCCAATTACCCTTGACAGGGGGCAAAACAGATACGCAGTATTTT.

The chain uses TRBV5-6 and TRBJ1-2; D is undetermined. The germline V gene encodes CDR1 SGHDT and CDR2 YYEEEE. This CDR3 comprises 13 residues. V lost 0 bases, J lost 7 bases, and 10 bases lay in between. CDR3 amino acids: CASSLVSESGYTF. CDR3 bases: TGTGCCAGCAGCTTGGTCTCTGAGAGTGGCTACACCTTC.

The chain employs TRBV9 and TRBJ1-5, with D possibly matching TRBD1 (5 bases). V shed 4 bases and J shed 0 bases, with 11 bases lying between them. Germline CDR1 SGDLS, CDR2 YYNGEE. The CDR3 loop spans 15 amino acids. CDR3 sequence: CASSPRGDSNQPQHF. CDR3 in DNA: TGTGCCAGCAGCCCCCGGGGGGATAGCAATCAGCCCCAGCATTTT.